This T cell receptor (beta chain) was recovered during a study of blood T cell repertoires in COVID-19 (TCRdb year 2020). The study in broad terms: The collaborator samples originated in the United States, Italy and Spain and spanned the acute and convalescent phases of COVID-19. The material from the prospective study consisted of cDNA or gDNA derived from T cells, B-cell-depleted T cells, or PBMCs. Deeply sampled blood TCRbeta repertoires from subjects exposed to, actively infected with, or recovered from COVID-19 were included in the dataset. A freely available public database, intended as a resource for researchers studying the immune response to SARS-CoV-2, is where the repertoires were released. Samples were obtained from the ongoing ImmuneRACE study (first 160 participants) and from 1,254 subjects provided by 6 global collaborators. The sample metadata nearly always contained a de-identified subject ID, COVID-19 status, age in years and sex. Where available, HLA class I and class II types were taken from metadata supplied by the sample provider and were not determined by assay-based typing.

Participants in the prospective study were enrolled through a virtual design, were aged 18 to 89 years, and lived in under 25 United States geographic areas. Cohort assignment in the prospective study relied on participant-reported clinical history from a screening survey and a study questionnaire. Exposed participants had been in contact, within 2 weeks of entering the study, with a person who had a PCR-confirmed or clinician-diagnosed case of COVID-19. Mobile phlebotomists in the prospective study collected whole blood, serum and a nasopharyngeal or oropharyngeal swab from every participant. Over a roughly 2-month period, participants in the prospective study had the option of providing additional blood draws and questionnaires. Prospective study blood samples were shipped either frozen or at room temperature before DNA extraction. About this clone: Its antigen is still unknown. Nothing much larger sits one base from this clone, and base qualities are not available.

TCRbeta CDR3 regions were amplified from genomic DNA using the immunoSEQ Assay, a bias-controlled multiplex PCR. As for the authors' bioinformatics: Within the assay, amplification of reference gene primers was used to estimate how many nucleated cells each sample contained. To quantify the absolute abundance of each unique TCRbeta CDR3 rearrangement, sequence reads were collapsed and filtered. For each sample, productive Simpson clonality was calculated as the square root of Simpson's diversity index over productive rearrangements. The immuneACCESS repertoire file appears here via TCRdb, limited to in-frame rearrangements. These files lack a portion of the clones; in checked studies, under half of the deficit traces to unresolved V genes, and the cause of the others is not known. From that table come the V and J calls and clone size; the DNA was used to work out D and trimming. Recorded for this sample are roughly 270,000 clones; around 84% of them occurred a single time. The top ten hold 5% of the sample.

General findings and caveats noted by the study authors: How much clinical and demographic metadata was included differed by source and by participant, and the metadata was provided uncurated.

The sequence was obtained from a man in his forties who had been exposed to COVID-19. The sequenced sample consisted of PBMCs or T cells enriched from blood (not recorded which).

The nucleotide sequence reads TGTGCCAGCAGCTTGGAGGCAGGGCGGGAGGAAAAACTGTTTTTT. This sequence encodes CASSLEAGREEKLFF. The sequence joins TRBV5-4 to TRBJ1-4; TRBD1 might be the D gene, on 5 matching bases. The CDR3 sequence holds 15 residues, the cysteine and phenylalanine included. CDR3 DNA only is kept here, 45 bases in frame from base 1. The V end loses 0 bases and the J end loses 8 bases, and a stretch of 14 bases separates them. Based on the germline V gene (reference sequence), the CDR1 and CDR2 sequences are SGHNT and YYREEE.